This T cell receptor (beta chain) was recorded in a study of molecular identifiers for immune sequencing clone quantification. One entry per CDR3 protein, called by TCRdb with MiXCR from the PCR reads. The sample contains around 320,000 distinct CDR3 sequences, over 20% of which appear only once. This clonotype was detected a few times. The CDR3 loop spans 14 amino acids. CDR1 MNHEY and CDR2 SVGEGT come from the germline V gene. V lost 4 bases and J lost 5, with 12 bases in between. What was sequenced was naive CD8+ T cells from blood, with Jurkat cell RNA spiked in. The subset is: FACS-sorted CD8+CD4-CCR7+CD45RA+ naive T cells. This chain joins TRBV6-2 or TRBV6-3 and TRBJ1-5; D gene uncertain. The TCR was taken from a human donor in good health. Some libraries in this study had Jurkat cell RNA spiked in. The CDR3 DNA follows: TGTGCCAGCAGTTTATCCCGGCTAGATCAGCCCCAGCATTTT. Encoded protein: CASSLSRLDQPQHF.